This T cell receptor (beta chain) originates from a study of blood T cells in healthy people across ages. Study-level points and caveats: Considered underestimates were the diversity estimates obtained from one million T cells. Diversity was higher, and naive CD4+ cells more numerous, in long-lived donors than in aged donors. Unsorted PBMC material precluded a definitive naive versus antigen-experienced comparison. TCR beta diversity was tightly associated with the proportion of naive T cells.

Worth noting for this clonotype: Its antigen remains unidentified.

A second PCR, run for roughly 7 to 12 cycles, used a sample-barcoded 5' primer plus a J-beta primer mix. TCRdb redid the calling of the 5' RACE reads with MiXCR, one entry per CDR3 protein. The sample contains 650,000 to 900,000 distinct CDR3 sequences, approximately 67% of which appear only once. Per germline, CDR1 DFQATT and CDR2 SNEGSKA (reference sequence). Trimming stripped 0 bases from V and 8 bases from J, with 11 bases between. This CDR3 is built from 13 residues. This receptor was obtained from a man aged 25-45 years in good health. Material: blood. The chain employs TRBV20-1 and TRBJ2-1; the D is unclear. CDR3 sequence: CSAREEQSYEQFF. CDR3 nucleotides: TGCAGTGCTAGAGAGGAACAAAGCTATGAGCAGTTCTTC.